This T cell receptor beta chain derives from a study of metastatic and nonmetastatic thyroid tumors. In the study overall: Comparison of repertoires was carried out across blood and tumor or nodule tissue from malignant and benign thyroid patients. Overall study results and limits: Within blood and tumor, benign nodules reportedly had significantly lower TCR beta diversity than malignant thyroid tumors did.

No patient had received any treatment before thyroid surgery. Per the original data handling: A classifier for distant metastasis in papillary thyroid cancer was constructed using CDR3 differences observed across clinicopathological groups. Using MiXCR, TCRdb re-called clones from the PCR reads. For this entry, the V and J calls and clone size follow TCRdb and not the study's own pipeline. Of 25,000 to 40,000 clones in the sample, about 20% were seen once. V was cut by 4 bases and J by 2 bases, with 17 bases left in between. Germline V lookup: CDR1 LGHDT, CDR2 YNNKEL (reference sequence). The CDR3 sequence is 16 residues long. This clone was seen many times. As yet, its antigen is unknown. This specimen includes other DNA sequences encoding the same CDR3.

The chain uses TRBV3-1 and TRBJ1-2, with a possible D match to TRBD1 (6 bases). Sequencing was done on a sample of blood. This TCR came from a female donor with papillary thyroid cancer or a benign thyroid nodule (not recorded which). Some clones in this sample may be carry-over from other donors' samples. For the CDR3, the DNA is TGTGCCAGCAGCCCCCCGCAGGACAGTCTCAACTATGGCTACACCTTC. It yields the protein CASSPPQDSLNYGYTF.